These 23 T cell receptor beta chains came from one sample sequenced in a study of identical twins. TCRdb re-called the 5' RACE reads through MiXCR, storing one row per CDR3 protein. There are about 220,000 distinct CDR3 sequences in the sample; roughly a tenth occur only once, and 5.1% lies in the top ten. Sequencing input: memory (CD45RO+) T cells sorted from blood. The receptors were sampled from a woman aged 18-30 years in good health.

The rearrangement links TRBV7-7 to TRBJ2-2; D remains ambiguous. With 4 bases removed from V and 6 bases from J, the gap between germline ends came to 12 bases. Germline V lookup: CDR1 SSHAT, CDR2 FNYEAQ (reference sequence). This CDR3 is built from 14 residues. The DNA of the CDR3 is TGTGCCAGCAGCTCCGACGGATACGCCGGGGAGCTGTTTTTT. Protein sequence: CASSSDGYAGELFF.

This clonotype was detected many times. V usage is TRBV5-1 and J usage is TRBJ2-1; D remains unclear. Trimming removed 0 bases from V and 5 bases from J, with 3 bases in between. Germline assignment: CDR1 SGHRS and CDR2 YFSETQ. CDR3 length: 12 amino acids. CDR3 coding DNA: TGCGCCAGCAGCTTGGAGAACAATGAGCAGTTCTTC. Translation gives CASSLENNEQFF.

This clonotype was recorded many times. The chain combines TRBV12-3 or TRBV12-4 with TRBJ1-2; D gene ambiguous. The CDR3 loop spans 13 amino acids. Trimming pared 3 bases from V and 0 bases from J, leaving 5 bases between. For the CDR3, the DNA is TGTGCCAGCAGTTTCGGGGCTAACTATGGCTACACCTTC. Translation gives CASSFGANYGYTF.

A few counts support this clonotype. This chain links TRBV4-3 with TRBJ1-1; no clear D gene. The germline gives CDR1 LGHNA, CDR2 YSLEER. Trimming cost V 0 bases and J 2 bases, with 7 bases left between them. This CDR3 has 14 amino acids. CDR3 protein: CASSQEGVNTEAFF. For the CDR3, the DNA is TGCGCCAGCAGCCAAGAAGGAGTTAACACTGAAGCTTTCTTT.

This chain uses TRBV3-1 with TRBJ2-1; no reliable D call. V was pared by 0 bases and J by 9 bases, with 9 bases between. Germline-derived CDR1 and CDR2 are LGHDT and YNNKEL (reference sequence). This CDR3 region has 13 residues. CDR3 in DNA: TGTGCCAGCAGCCAAGATGATAGCACTGAGCAGTTCTTC. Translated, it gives CASSQDDSTEQFF.

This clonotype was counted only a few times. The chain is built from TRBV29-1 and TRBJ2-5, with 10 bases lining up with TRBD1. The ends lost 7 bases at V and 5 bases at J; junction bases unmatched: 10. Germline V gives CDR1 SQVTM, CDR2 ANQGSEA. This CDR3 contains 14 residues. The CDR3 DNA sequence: TGCAGCGCGTCTCAGACAGGGGGCTTGGAGACCCAGTACTTC. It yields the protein CSASQTGGLETQYF.

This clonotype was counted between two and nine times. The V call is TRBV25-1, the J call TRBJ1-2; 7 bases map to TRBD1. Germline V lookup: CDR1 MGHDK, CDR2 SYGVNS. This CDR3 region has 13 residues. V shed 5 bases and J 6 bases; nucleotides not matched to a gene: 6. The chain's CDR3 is CASSPETGNGYTF. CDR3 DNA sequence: TGTGCCAGCAGTCCGGAGACAGGGAATGGCTACACCTTC.

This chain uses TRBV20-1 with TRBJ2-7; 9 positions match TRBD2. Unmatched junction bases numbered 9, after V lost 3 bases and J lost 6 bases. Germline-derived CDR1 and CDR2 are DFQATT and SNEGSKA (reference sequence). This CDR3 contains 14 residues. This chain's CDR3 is CSASHPGLAAEQYF. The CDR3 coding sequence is TGCAGTGCTAGTCACCCGGGACTAGCAGCCGAGCAGTACTTC.

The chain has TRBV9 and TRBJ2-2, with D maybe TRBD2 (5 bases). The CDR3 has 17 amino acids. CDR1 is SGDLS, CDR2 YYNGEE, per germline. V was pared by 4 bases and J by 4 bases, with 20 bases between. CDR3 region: CASSPRDTGIFTGELFF. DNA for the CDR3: TGTGCCAGCAGCCCCAGAGATACCGGGATATTCACCGGGGAGCTGTTTTTT.

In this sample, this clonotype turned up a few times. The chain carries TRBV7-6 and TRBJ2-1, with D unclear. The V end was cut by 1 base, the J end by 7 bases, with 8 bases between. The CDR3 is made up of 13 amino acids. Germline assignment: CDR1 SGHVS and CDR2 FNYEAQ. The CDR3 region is CASSLGWNNEQFF. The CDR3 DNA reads TGTGCCAGCAGCTTAGGTTGGAATAATGAGCAGTTCTTC. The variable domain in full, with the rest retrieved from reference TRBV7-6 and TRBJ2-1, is GAGVSQSPRYKVTKRGQDVALRCDPISGHVSLYWYRQALGQGPEFLTYFNYEAQQDKSGLPNDRFSAERPEGSISTLTIQRTEQRDSAMYRCASSLGWNNEQFFGPGTRLTVL.

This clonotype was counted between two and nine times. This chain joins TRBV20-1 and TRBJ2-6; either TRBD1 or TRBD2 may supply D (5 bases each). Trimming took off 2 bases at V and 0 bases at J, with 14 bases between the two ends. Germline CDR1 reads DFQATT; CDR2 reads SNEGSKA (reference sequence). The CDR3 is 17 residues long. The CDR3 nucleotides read TGCAGTGCTAGAAGGGACGGTTTAAGCTCTGGGGCCAACGTCCTGACTTTC. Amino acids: CSARRDGLSSGANVLTF.

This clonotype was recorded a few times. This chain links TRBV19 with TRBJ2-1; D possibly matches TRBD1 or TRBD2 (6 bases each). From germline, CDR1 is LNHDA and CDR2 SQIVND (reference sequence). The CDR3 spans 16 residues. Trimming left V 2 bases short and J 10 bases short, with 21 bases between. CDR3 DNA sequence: TGTGCCAGTAGTATAATCATGTCTAGCGAGGGGGAGGAGCAGTTCTTC. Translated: CASSIIMSSEGEEQFF. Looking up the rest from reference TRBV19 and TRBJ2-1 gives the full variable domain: DGGITQSPKYLFRKEGQNVTLSCEQNLNHDAMYWYRQDPGQGLRLIYYSQIVNDFQKGDIAEGYSVSREKKESFPLTVTSAQKNPTAFYLCASSIIMSSEGEEQFFGPGTRLTVL.

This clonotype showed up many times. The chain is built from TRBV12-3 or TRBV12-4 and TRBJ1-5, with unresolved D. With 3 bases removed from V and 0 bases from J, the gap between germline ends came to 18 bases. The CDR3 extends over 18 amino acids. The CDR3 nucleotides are TGTGCCAGCAGTTTTGCCCTTGGGCAACAGTATAGCAATCAGCCCCAGCATTTT. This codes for CASSFALGQQYSNQPQHF.

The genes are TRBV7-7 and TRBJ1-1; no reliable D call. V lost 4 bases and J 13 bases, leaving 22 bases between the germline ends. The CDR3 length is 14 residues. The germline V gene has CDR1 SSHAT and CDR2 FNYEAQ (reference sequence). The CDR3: CASSYETFFTHGFF. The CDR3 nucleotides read TGTGCCAGCAGCTACGAGACATTTTTTACCCATGGTTTCTTT.

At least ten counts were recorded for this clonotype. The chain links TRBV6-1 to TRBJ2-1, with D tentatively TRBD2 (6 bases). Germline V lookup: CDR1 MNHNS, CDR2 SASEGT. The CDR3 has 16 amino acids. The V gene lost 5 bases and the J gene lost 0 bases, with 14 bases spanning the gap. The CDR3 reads CASSLGRGVSYNEQFF. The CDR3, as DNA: TGTGCCAGCAGTCTGGGGCGGGGAGTCTCCTACAATGAGCAGTTCTTC.

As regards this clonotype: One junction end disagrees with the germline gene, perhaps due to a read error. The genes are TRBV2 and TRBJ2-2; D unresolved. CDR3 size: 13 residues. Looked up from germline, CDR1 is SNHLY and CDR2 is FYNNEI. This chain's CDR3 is CASSWAKTGELFF. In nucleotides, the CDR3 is TGTGCCAGCAGCTGGGCGAAAACCGGGGAGCTGTTTTTT.

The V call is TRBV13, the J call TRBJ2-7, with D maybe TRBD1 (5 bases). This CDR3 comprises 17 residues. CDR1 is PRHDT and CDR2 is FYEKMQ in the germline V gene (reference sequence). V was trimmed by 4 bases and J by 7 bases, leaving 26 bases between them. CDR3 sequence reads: CASSWRNRLNAIEEQYF. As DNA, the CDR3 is TGTGCCAGCAGCTGGCGGAACAGGTTAAACGCTATTGAGGAGCAGTACTTC.

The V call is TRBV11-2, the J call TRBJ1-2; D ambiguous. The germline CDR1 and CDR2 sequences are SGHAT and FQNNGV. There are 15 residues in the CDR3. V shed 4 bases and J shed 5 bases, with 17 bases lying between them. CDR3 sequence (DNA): TGTGCCAGCAGCTCGCCGCTGGCCATATTGTATGGCTACACCTTC. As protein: CASSSPLAILYGYTF. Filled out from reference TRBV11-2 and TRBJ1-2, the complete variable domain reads EAGVAQSPRYKIIEKRQSVAFWCNPISGHATLYWYQQILGQGPKLLIQFQNNGVVDDSQLPKDRFSAERLKGVDSTLKIQPAKLEDSAVYLCASSSPLAILYGYTFGSGTRLTVV.

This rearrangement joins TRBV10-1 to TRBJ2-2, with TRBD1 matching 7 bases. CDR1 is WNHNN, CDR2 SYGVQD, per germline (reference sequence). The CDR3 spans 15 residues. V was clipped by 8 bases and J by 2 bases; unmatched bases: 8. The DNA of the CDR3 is TGCGCCAGCGGGGAGACAGGGCCCAACACCGGGGAGCTGTTTTTT. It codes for CASGETGPNTGELFF.

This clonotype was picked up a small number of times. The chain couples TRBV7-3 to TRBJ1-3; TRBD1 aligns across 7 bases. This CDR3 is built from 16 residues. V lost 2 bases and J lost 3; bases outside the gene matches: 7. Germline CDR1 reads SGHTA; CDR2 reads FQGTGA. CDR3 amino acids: CASSLYGTDHGNTIYF. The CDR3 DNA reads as TGTGCCAGCAGCTTATATGGGACAGACCATGGAAACACCATATATTTT.

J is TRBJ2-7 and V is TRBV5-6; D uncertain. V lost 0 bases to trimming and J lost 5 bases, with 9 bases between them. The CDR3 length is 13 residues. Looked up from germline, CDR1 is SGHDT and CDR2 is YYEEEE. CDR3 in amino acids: CASSLGPLDEQYF. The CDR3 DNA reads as TGTGCCAGCAGCTTGGGTCCCCTGGACGAGCAGTACTTC.

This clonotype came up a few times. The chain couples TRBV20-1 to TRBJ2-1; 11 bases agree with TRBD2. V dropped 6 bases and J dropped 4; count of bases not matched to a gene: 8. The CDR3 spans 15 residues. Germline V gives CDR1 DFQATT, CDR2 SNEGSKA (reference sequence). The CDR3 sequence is CSAPGLAESYNEQFF. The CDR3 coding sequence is TGCAGTGCCCCGGGACTAGCGGAATCATACAATGAGCAGTTCTTC.

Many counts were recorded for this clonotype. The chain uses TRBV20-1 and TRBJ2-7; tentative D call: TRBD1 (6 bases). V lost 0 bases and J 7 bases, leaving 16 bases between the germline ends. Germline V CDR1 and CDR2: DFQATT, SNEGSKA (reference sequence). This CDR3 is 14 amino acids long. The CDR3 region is CSARDPTGYEEQYF. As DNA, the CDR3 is TGCAGTGCTAGAGATCCTACAGGGTACGAAGAGCAGTACTTC.